The 12 T cell receptor beta chains listed next were all sequenced from one sample in a study of shared clonotypes between healthy human individuals. Assay: immunoSEQ multiplex PCR; the TCRdb copy retains only in-frame clones and omits some. The data contain roughly 640,000 clones, around two thirds of them singletons. Sequences were obtained from memory CD4+ T cells sorted from blood. Subset defined: CD45RA-negative fraction. These receptors originate from a young woman in good health.

The chain uses TRBV19 and TRBJ1-6; 9 bases match TRBD1. With 4 bases clipped from V and 5 bases from J, the junction kept 3 bases outside the gene matches. The CDR3 is 15 residues long. Germline loops: CDR1 LNHDA, CDR2 SQIVND (reference sequence). The CDR3 coding sequence is TGTGCCAGTAGTACCGGACAGGGGAATAATTCACCCCTCCACTTT. As protein: CASSTGQGNNSPLHF.

V gene TRBV7-4 combines with J gene TRBJ1-1, with D tentatively TRBD1 (6 bases). With 8 bases removed from V and 2 bases from J, the gap between germline ends came to 12 bases. This CDR3 comprises 13 residues. CDR1 SGHVT and CDR2 SQSDAQ come from the germline V gene. CDR3 region: CASSHRVNTEAFF. The CDR3 DNA reads as TGTGCCAGCTCTCACAGGGTAAACACTGAAGCTTTCTTT. Filled out from reference TRBV7-4 and TRBJ1-1, the complete variable domain reads GAGVSQSPRYKVAKRGRDVALRCDSISGHVTLYWYRQTLGQGSEVLTYSQSDAQRDKSGRPSGRFSAERPERSVSTLKIQRTEQGDSAVYLCASSHRVNTEAFFGQGTRLTVV.

V and J are TRBV5-1 and TRBJ2-3, with TRBD1 identical over 7 bases. This CDR3 contains 17 residues. Germline CDR1 is SGHRS and CDR2 is YFSETQ. V gave up 2 bases and J gave up 4 bases; unmatched junction bases: 13. In nucleotides, the CDR3 is TGCGCCAGCAGCTTCCTAAGGACAGGCGAGTCCTCAGATACGCAGTATTTT. Residues: CASSFLRTGESSDTQYF.

The chain uses TRBV27 and TRBJ1-2; D gene ambiguous. Germline CDR1 is MNHEY and CDR2 is SMNVEV (reference sequence). The CDR3 consists of 14 residues. With 6 bases removed from V and 6 bases from J, the gap between germline ends came to 17 bases. The CDR3 reads CASREFGSMHGYTF. CDR3 in DNA: TGTGCCAGCAGGGAATTCGGGAGTATGCATGGCTACACCTTC.

This clone was seen just once. The chain combines TRBV18 with TRBJ2-1; 9 positions match TRBD2. Per the germline V gene, CDR1 is KGHSH and CDR2 is LQKENI. The CDR3 contains 15 residues. J lost 6 bases, V lost 2 bases, and 5 bases had no gene match. The CDR3 DNA sequence: TGTGCCAGCTCACCAGGGACTAGCCGGCTCAATGAGCAGTTCTTC. Protein sequence: CASSPGTSRLNEQFF.

This chain joins TRBV5-1 and TRBJ2-7; 8 positions agree with TRBD2. The CDR3 extends over 14 amino acids. The germline gives CDR1 SGHRS, CDR2 YFSETQ. Losses at the gene ends were 5 bases for V and 0 bases for J; bases not matched to a gene: 4. CDR3 nucleotide sequence: TGCGCCAGCAGGGACGGGACTAGCTCCTACGAGCAGTACTTC. Its translation is CASRDGTSSYEQYF.

The chain recombines TRBV9 with TRBJ2-3; tentative D call: TRBD2 (5 bases). In germline, CDR1 is SGDLS, CDR2 YYNGEE. This CDR3 is 13 amino acids long. The V end lost 7 bases, the J end lost 5 bases, and 14 bases lay between the germline ends. The CDR3 spells CASGKLEIDTQYF. CDR3 sequence (DNA): TGTGCCAGCGGGAAACTAGAGATAGATACGCAGTATTTT.

The chain joins TRBV6-6 to TRBJ1-1; D gene unclear. Germline V gives CDR1 MNHNY, CDR2 SVGAGI (reference sequence). V lost 4 bases and J 1 base, leaving 10 bases between the germline ends. The CDR3 totals 14 residues. This CDR3 is CASSSQTGNTEAFF. The CDR3 DNA reads TGTGCCAGCAGTTCACAGACGGGGAACACTGAAGCTTTCTTT.

The chain recombines TRBV2 with TRBJ2-5; 8 bases fit TRBD2. V shed 6 bases and J 4 bases; nucleotides not matched to a gene: 7. The CDR3 covers 14 residues. Germline lookup yields CDR1 SNHLY and CDR2 FYNNEI. In DNA form, the CDR3 reads TGTGCCAGCAGAGAGCGGGAGATTATAGAGACCCAGTACTTC. Translation: CASREREIIETQYF.

The rearrangement uses TRBV5-5 and TRBJ1-2; 7 bases are a match to TRBD1. The V gene end was trimmed by 3 bases and the J gene end by 8 bases; junction bases not matched to a gene: 13. The germline V gene encodes CDR1 SGHKS and CDR2 YYEKEE (reference sequence). The CDR3 contains 15 residues. Here the CDR3 reads CASSSDRRDRGGYTF. The CDR3 nucleotides read TGTGCCAGCAGCTCGGACCGGCGGGACAGAGGGGGCTACACCTTC.

The chain carries TRBV19 and TRBJ1-4, with a weak D call TRBD1 (6 bases). The germline CDR1 and CDR2 sequences are LNHDA and SQIVND (reference sequence). The CDR3 spans 15 residues. Trimming pared 6 bases from V and 4 bases from J, leaving 15 bases between. The CDR3 nucleotides are TGTGCCAGTAGGAGCGGGGGCTTGATTAATGAAAAACTGTTTTTT. This codes for CASRSGGLINEKLFF.

The rearrangement uses TRBV18 and TRBJ1-5; D unresolved. Deletions cut 8 bases from V and 5 bases from J, with 16 bases between. Germline V gene data show CDR1 as KGHSH and CDR2 as LQKENI. This CDR3 spans 14 amino acids. Here the CDR3 reads CASTNLEGYQPQHF. The DNA of the CDR3 is TGTGCCAGCACAAACCTAGAGGGCTATCAGCCCCAGCATTTT.